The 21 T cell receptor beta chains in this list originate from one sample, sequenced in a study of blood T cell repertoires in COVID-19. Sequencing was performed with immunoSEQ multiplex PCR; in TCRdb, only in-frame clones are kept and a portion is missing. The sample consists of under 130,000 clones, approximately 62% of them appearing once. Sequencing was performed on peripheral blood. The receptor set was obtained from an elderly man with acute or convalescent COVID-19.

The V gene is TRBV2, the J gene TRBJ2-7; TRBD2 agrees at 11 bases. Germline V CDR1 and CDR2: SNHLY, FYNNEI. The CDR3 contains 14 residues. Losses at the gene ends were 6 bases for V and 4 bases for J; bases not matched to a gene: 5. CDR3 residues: CASRGTSGPYEQYF. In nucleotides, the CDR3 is TGTGCCAGCAGAGGGACTAGCGGACCATACGAGCAGTACTTC.

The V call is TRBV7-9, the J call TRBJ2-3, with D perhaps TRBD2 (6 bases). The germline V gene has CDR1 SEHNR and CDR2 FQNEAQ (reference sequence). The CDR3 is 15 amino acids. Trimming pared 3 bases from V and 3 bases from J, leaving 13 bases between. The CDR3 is CASSFSGGKTDTQYF. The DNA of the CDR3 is TGTGCCAGCAGCTTTAGCGGCGGGAAAACAGATACGCAGTATTTT.

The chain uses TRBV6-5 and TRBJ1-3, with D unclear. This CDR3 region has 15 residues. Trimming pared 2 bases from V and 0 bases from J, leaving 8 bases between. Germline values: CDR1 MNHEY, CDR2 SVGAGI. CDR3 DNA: TGTGCCAGCAGTTACGGCCTTTCCTCTGGAAACACCATATATTTT. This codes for CASSYGLSSGNTIYF.

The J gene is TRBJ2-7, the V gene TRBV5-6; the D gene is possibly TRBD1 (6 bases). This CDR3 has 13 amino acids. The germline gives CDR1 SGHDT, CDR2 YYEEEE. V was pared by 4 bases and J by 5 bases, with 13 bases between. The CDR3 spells CASSLPNRDEQYF. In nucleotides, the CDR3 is TGTGCCAGCAGCCTACCCAACAGGGACGAGCAGTACTTC. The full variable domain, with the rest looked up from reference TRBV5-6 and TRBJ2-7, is DAGVTQSPTHLIKTRGQQVTLRCSPKSGHDTVSWYQQALGQGPQFIFQYYEEEERQRGNFPDRFSGHQFPNYSSELNVNALLLGDSALYLCASSLPNRDEQYFGPGTRLTVT.

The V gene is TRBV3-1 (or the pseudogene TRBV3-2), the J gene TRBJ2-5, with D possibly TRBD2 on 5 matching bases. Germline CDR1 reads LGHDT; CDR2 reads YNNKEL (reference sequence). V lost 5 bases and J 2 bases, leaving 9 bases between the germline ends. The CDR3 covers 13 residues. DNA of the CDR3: TGTGCCAGCAGCTGGACTCTACAAGAGACCCAGTACTTC. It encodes CASSWTLQETQYF.

The CDR3 sequence is CAISIGTGSGNTIYF. The DNA of the CDR3 is TGTGCCATCAGTATAGGCACGGGCTCTGGAAACACCATATATTTT. This chain uses TRBV10-3 with TRBJ1-3; D is undetermined. Germline CDR1 is ENHRY and CDR2 is SYGVKD. The CDR3 covers 15 residues. The V end was cut by 5 bases, the J end by 0 bases, with 11 bases between.

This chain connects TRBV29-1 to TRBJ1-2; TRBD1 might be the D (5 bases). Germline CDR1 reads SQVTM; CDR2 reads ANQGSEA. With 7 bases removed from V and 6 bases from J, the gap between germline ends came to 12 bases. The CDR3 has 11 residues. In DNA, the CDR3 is TGCAGCGCTGGGGGAGGGAATGGCTACACCTTC. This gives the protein CSAGGGNGYTF.

CDR3 in amino acids: CASRTSGSEETQYF. The CDR3, as DNA: TGCGCCAGCAGGACTAGCGGGAGTGAGGAGACCCAGTACTTC. The chain is built from TRBV5-1 and TRBJ2-5, with 12 bases matching TRBD2. V was pared by 5 bases and J by 5 bases, with 4 bases of the junction left unmatched. The germline CDR1 and CDR2 sequences are SGHRS and YFSETQ. The CDR3 runs 14 residues.

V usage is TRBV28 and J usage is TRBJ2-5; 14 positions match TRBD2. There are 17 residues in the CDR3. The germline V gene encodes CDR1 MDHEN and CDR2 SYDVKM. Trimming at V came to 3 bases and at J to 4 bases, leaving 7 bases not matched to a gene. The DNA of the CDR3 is TGTGCCAGCAGTTTGGGACTAGCGGGAGTTATGGGAGAGACCCAGTACTTC. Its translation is CASSLGLAGVMGETQYF.

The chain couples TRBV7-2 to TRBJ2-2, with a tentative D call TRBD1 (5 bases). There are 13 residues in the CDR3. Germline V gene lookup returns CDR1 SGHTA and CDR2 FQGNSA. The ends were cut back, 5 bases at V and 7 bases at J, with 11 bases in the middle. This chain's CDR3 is CASSAGAYGELFF. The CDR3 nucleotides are TGTGCCAGCAGCGCTGGGGCGTACGGGGAGCTGTTTTTT. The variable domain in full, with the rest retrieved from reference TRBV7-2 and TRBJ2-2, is GAGVSQSPSNKVTEKGKDVELRCDPISGHTALYWYRQSLGQGLEFLIYFQGNSAPDKSGLPSDRFSAERTGGSVSTLTIQRTQQEDSAVYLCASSAGAYGELFFGEGSRLTVL.

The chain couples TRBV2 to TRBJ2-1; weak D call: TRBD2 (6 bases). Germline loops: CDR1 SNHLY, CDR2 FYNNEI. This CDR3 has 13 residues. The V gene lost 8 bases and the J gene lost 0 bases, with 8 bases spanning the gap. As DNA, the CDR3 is TGTGCCAGCGGGCGGGACTCCTACAATGAGCAGTTCTTC. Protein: CASGRDSYNEQFF.

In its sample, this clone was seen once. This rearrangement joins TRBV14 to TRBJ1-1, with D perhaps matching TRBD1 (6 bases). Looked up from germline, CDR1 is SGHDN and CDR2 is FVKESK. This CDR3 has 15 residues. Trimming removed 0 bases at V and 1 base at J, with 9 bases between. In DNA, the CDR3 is TGTGCCAGCAGCCAAGACGGGACACAGAACACTGAAGCTTTCTTT. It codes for CASSQDGTQNTEAFF. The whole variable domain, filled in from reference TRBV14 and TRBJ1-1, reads EAGVTQFPSHSVIEKGQTVTLRCDPISGHDNLYWYRRVMGKEIKFLLHFVKESKQDESGMPNNRFLAERTGGTYSTLKVQPAELEDSGVYFCASSQDGTQNTEAFFGQGTRLTVV.

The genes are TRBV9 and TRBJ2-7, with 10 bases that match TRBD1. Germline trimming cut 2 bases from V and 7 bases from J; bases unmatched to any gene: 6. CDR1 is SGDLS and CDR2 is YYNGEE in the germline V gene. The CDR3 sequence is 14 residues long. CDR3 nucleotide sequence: TGTGCCAGCAGCGTGACAGGGGGCGCGGGGGAGCAGTACTTC. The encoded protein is CASSVTGGAGEQYF. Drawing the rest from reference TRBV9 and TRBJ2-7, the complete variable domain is DSGVTQTPKHLITATGQRVTLRCSPRSGDLSVYWYQQSLDQGLQFLIQYYNGEERAKGNILERFSAQQFPDLHSELNLSSLELGDSALYFCASSVTGGAGEQYFGPGTRLTVT.

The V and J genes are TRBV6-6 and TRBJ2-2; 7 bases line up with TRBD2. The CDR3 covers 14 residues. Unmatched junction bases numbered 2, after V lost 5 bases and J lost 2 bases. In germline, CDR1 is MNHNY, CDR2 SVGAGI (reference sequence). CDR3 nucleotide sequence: TGTGCCAGCAGTCAGCGGGAAAACACCGGGGAGCTGTTTTTT. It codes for CASSQRENTGELFF.

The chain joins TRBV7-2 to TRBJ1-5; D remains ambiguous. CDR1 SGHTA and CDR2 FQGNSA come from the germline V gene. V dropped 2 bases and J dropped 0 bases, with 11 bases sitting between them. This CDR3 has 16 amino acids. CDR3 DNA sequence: TGTGCCAGCAGCTTAAACAGCTTTTATAGCAATCAGCCCCAGCATTTT. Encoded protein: CASSLNSFYSNQPQHF.

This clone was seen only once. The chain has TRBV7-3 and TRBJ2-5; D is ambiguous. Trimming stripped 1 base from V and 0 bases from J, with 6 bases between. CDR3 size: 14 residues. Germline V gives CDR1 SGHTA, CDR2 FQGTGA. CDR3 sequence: CASSLNLYQETQYF. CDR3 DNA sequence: TGTGCCAGCAGCTTAAACCTATACCAAGAGACCCAGTACTTC.

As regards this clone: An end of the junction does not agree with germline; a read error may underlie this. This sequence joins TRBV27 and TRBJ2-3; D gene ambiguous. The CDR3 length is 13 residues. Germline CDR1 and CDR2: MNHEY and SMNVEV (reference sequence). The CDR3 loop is CASSLSLSDTQYF. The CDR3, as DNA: TGTGCCAGCAGTCTATCCCTATCAGATACGCAGTATTTT.

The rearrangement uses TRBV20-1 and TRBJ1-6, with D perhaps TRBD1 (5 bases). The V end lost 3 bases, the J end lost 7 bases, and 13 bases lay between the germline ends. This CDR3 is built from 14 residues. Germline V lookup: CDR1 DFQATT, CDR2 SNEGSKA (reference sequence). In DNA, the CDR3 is TGCAGTGCTAGTGGGGCGGCAGGGAATTCACCCCTCCACTTT. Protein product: CSASGAAGNSPLHF.

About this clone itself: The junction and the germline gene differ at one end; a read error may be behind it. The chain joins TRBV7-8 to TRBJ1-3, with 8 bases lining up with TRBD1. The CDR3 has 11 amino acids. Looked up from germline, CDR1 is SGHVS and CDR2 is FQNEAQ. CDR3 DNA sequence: TGTGCCAGCAGCTCGGACAGGGCCATGAATTTT. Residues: CASSSDRAMNF. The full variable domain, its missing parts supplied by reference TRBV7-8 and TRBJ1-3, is GAGVSQSPRYKVAKRGQDVALRCDPISGHVSLFWYQQALGQGPEFLTYFQNEAQLDKSGLPSDRFFAERPEGSVSTLKIQRTQQEDSAVYLCASSSDRAMNFGEGSWLTVV.

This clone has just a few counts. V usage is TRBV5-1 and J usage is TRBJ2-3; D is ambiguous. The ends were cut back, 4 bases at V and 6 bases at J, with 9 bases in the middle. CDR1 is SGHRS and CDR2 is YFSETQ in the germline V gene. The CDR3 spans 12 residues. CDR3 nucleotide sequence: TGCGCCAGCAGCCCCCAGTCCGATACGCAGTATTTT. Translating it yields CASSPQSDTQYF. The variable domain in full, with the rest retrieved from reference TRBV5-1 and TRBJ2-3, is KAGVTQTPRYLIKTRGQQVTLSCSPISGHRSVSWYQQTPGQGLQFLFEYFSETQRNKGNFPGRFSGRQFSNSRSEMNVSTLELGDSALYLCASSPQSDTQYFGPGTRLTVL.

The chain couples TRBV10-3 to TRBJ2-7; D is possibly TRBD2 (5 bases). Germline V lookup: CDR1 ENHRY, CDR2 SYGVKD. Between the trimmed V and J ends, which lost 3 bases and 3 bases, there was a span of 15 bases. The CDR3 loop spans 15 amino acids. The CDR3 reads CAISDGAAPDYEQYF. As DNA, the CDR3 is TGTGCCATCAGTGATGGAGCGGCCCCGGACTACGAGCAGTACTTC.